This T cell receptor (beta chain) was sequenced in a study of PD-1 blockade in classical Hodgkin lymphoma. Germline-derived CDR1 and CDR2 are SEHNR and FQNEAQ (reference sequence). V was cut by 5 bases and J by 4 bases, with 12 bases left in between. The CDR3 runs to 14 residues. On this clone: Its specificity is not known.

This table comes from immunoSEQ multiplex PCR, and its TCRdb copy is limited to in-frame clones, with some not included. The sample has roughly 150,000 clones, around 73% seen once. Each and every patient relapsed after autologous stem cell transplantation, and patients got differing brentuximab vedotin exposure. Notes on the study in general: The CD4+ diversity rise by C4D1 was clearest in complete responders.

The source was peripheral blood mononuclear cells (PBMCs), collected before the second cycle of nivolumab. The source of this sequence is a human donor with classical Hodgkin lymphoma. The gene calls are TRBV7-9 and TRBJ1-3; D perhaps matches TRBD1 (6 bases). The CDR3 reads CASSIGQRGNTIYF. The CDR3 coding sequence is TGTGCCAGCAGCATAGGACAGAGGGGAAACACCATATATTTT.